These T cell receptor beta chains were read from a single sample in a study of vaccination effects on CD4 cells after COVID-19. Their specific antigens are unknown. Method: immunoSEQ multiplex PCR; TCRdb's copy keeps in-frame clones and lacks some. Of around 55,000 clones detected, roughly 76% appear once; the ten largest clones hold approximately 16%. Sample: CD4+ T cells from PBMCs cultured with SARS-CoV-2 spike peptides, taken before COVID-19 vaccination. The receptor set was obtained from a human donor who received a COVID-19 vaccine. Each CDR3 is given with its conserved first and last residue. The D gene is left open where the match is weak. Clone size is shown for a subset of rows, as once, few, many or a class of expanded clone.

j_gene | d_gene | abundance | v_gene | len | CDR3nt | CDR3aa
TRBJ2-7 | TRBD1 | . | TRBV28 | 14 | TGTGCCAGCAGTTCTTGGACAGGGTCCTACGAGCAGTACTTC | CASSSWTGSYEQYF
TRBJ1-1 | . | few | TRBV6-5 | 12 | TGTGCCAGCAGATCCGACAGCACTGAAGCTTTCTTT | CASRSDSTEAFF
TRBJ1-5 | TRBD1 | . | TRBV7-8 | 15 | TGTGCCAGCAGCTTATTAGGACAGGGAAGAGGGCCCCAGCATTTT | CASSLLGQGRGPQHF
TRBJ1-2 | . | . | TRBV20-1 | 11 | TGCAGTGCTAGAGGCGCCTATGGCTACACCTTC | CSARGAYGYTF
TRBJ1-3 | . | . | TRBV6-5 | 15 | TGTGCCAGCAGCCCGCCGGGGGCGGCTGGAAACACCATATATTTT | CASSPPGAAGNTIYF
TRBJ2-2 | . | once | TRBV12-5 | 20 | TGTGCTAGTGGTTTGGTACGTGTCAGGCTCGGTTTCTTGAACACCGGGGAGCTGTTTTTT | CASGLVRVRLGFLNTGELFF
TRBJ1-5 | TRBD1 | . | TRBV28 | 16 | TGTGCCAGCACCTTCCAGACAGGGGCCTGGGGACAGCCCCAGCATTTT | CASTFQTGAWGQPQHF
TRBJ1-5 | . | . | TRBV6-5 | 14 | TGTGCCAGCAGTTACTCCCAGGACTATCAGCCCCAGCATTTT | CASSYSQDYQPQHF
TRBJ1-1 | TRBD1 | . | TRBV4-2 | 13 | TGTGCCAGCAGAAGACAGGGAAACACTGAAGCTTTCTTT | CASRRQGNTEAFF
TRBJ1-4 | . | . | TRBV30 | 15 | TGTGCCTGGAGTGTAATTCGGGGACCTGGAGAAAAACTGTTTTTT | CAWSVIRGPGEKLFF
TRBJ1-5 | TRBD1 | . | TRBV6-6 | 18 | TGTGCCAGCAGTCAAACGGGACAGCTTACAATCAGCAATCAGCCCCAGCATTTT | CASSQTGQLTISNQPQHF
TRBJ1-2 | . | once | TRBV20-1 | 11 | TGCAGTGGGAGGGGAGGCTATGGCTACACCTTC | CSGRGGYGYTF
TRBJ2-2 | TRBD1 | . | TRBV14 | 17 | TGTGCCAGCAGCCAGCTCAGGACAGGGATCCTGACCGGGGAGCTGTTTTTT | CASSQLRTGILTGELFF
TRBJ1-1 | . | . | TRBV5-1 | 15 | TGCGCCAGCAGCTTGGAGGTTGGGGGGCGCGCTGAAGCTTTCTTT | CASSLEVGGRAEAFF
TRBJ2-5 | TRBD2 | . | TRBV3-1/TRBV3-2 | 14 | TGTGCCAGCAGCCAGCGGGGGGAAGGAGAGACCCAGTACTTC | CASSQRGEGETQYF
TRBJ2-6 | TRBD2 | . | TRBV4-2 | 20 | TGTGCCAGCAGCCAGAATCGGGCTAGCGGGGGGGTTAATGGGGCCAACGTCCTGACTTTC | CASSQNRASGGVNGANVLTF
TRBJ1-1 | . | . | TRBV29-1 | 12 | TGCAGCGCCCGACAGACAAACACTGAAGCTTTCTTT | CSARQTNTEAFF
TRBJ2-7 | TRBD2 | . | TRBV5-4 | 15 | TGTGCCAGCAGCATGACTAGCGGGAACGGGTACGAGCAGTACTTC | CASSMTSGNGYEQYF
TRBJ2-7 | . | . | TRBV11-2 | 14 | TGTGCCAGCAGCTTAGCGCCGCGTGGGCACGAGCAGTACTTC | CASSLAPRGHEQYF
TRBJ2-2 | . | . | TRBV9 | 14 | TGTGCCAGCAGCGATCCCAGACGGACCGGGGAGCTGTTTTTT | CASSDPRRTGELFF
TRBJ2-1 | . | . | TRBV28 | 19 | TGTGCCAGCAGTCCCCTTGAGCGGACTCGCCTCAAGGGGTACAATGAGCAGTTCTTC | CASSPLERTRLKGYNEQFF
TRBJ2-5 | . | . | TRBV2 | 14 | TGTGCCAGCAGCGAGTTCGGGGGTCAAGAGACCCAGTACTTC | CASSEFGGQETQYF
TRBJ2-5 | . | . | TRBV5-8 | 15 | TGTGCCAGCAGCTTGGGAAGTGGACCTGGGGAGACCCAGTACTTC | CASSLGSGPGETQYF
TRBJ1-2 | TRBD1 | . | TRBV5-6 | 16 | TGTGCCAGCAGAATGACAGGGGGCCCTTCTTCCTATGGCTACACCTTC | CASRMTGGPSSYGYTF
TRBJ1-2 | . | . | TRBV6-5 | 16 | TGTGCCAGCAGTTACGAACTTACCGGGGGTTGGGATGGCTACACCTTC | CASSYELTGGWDGYTF
TRBJ2-1 | . | . | TRBV5-4 | 15 | TGTGCCAGCAGCTTGGACCCTCGCTCCTACAATGAGCAGTTCTTC | CASSLDPRSYNEQFF
TRBJ1-4 | TRBD1 | . | TRBV30 | 13 | TGTGCCTCTAACAGGGGTTATAATGAAAAACTGTTTTTT | CASNRGYNEKLFF
TRBJ2-7 | . | . | TRBV18 | 14 | TGTGCCAGCTCACCACCCGGGACCGCCTACGAGCAGTACTTC | CASSPPGTAYEQYF
TRBJ2-2 | TRBD1 | . | TRBV10-2 | 15 | TGCGCCAGCAGCCCGGGACAGGGGCGAACCGGGGAGCTGTTTTTT | CASSPGQGRTGELFF
TRBJ2-5 | TRBD2 | . | TRBV25-1 | 17 | TGTGCCAGCAGTGAATGGGGAGGGGAACAGCCCCAAGAGACCCAGTACTTC | CASSEWGGEQPQETQYF